This T cell receptor beta chain emerged from a study of T cells after yellow fever vaccination (dated by TCRdb to between 2017 and 2020). With respect to the entire study: The SMART-Seq v4 Ultra Low Input RNA kit was used to prepare libraries from fractions with low cell numbers. Two healthy male donors made up the cohort, one aged 18 to 30 years and the other aged 30 to 40 years. To follow T-cell clones before and after primary and booster YFV17D yellow fever vaccination, bulk TCR alpha and beta repertoires were sequenced over time. Blood was drawn at multiple timepoints before and after primary and secondary immunization, with bulk PBMC replicates and cell subsets isolated. What the research found in general, with its limitations: Compared with the primary T-cell response, the secondary T-cell response was weaker but faster, peaking on day 5 rather than day 15. Computational filtering was required because FACS-sorted repertoires could contain abundant contaminating clonotypes from the bulk population. After the booster, most clones that had expanded after primary vaccination were detected again (around 96% of CD4 and 88% of CD8), suggesting broad maintenance of memory. Because the study included only two donors, the extent to which the findings can be generalized is limited. A small fraction of clonotypes showed up in both the CD4 and CD8 compartments, probably as a result of convergent recombination.

TCR cDNA was synthesized by 5'RACE template switching, through which a universal primer site and unique molecular identifiers were introduced. Priming of cDNA synthesis was performed from both the TCR alpha and TCR beta constant segments. Two PCR steps were used to amplify libraries, with sample barcodes and sequencing adapters being added in the second step. Sequencing of libraries was performed on Illumina HiSeq 2500 (2x100 bp) or NovaSeq (2x150 bp). Under the source paper's analysis protocol: Demultiplexing of reads and collapsing into UMI consensus sequences were performed with MIGEC, and V(D)J alignment was carried out with MiXCR. Vaccine-responding clonotypes were identified with edgeR using replicate PBMC samples, with FDR below 0.01 and a log2 fold change above 5 up to day 15 being required. Bulk clonotypes were assigned CD4 or CD8 identity according to which sequenced CD4 or CD8 repertoire held them at higher abundance. Clones were called with MiXCR by TCRdb after fastp trimmed the public reads at Q25, and only in-frame beta chains were retained. Each CDR3 protein appears once, grouped with its most common genes and DNA. The V and J calls and clone size are TCRdb's, not the authors'. The sample has around 590,000 distinct CDR3 sequences on record, roughly an eighth of them singletons. More than 12% of the sample is taken by the ten largest.

This clonotype showed up just a few times. The antigen it binds to is not known. Base-call qualities are not available, and no considerably larger clone is one nucleotide away. This specimen's treatment or condition label, per the study, means: live attenuated yellow fever vaccine strain. At each blood-draw timepoint, two biological replicates of bulk PBMCs were obtained. A standard Ficoll-Paque protocol was used to isolate PBMCs from peripheral blood. TriZol was used to extract RNA from bulk PBMCs, from CD4 and CD8 fractions, and from dextramer-positive and dextramer-negative fractions. The TCR comes from a man aged 25-45 years who received the YFV17D yellow fever vaccine. The sample was PBMCs, taken on the day of the yellow fever booster vaccination.

The CDR3 protein is CASSHKTGGRPDQPQHF. The DNA sequence is given as TGTGCCAGCAGTCACAAGACAGGGGGCCGTCCGGATCAGCCCCAGCATTTT. This chain is built from TRBV6-2 or TRBV6-3 and TRBJ1-5; the junction holds 10 bases that match TRBD1. From V the trimming removes 5 bases and from J it removes 5 bases, while the gene matches leave 12 bases of the junction unaccounted for. The germline V gene specifies MNHEY as CDR1 and SVGEGT as CDR2. Inclusive of the bounding cysteine and phenylalanine, the CDR3 is 17 residues long. The sequence is cut down to CDR3 DNA, 51 bases in frame from base 1.